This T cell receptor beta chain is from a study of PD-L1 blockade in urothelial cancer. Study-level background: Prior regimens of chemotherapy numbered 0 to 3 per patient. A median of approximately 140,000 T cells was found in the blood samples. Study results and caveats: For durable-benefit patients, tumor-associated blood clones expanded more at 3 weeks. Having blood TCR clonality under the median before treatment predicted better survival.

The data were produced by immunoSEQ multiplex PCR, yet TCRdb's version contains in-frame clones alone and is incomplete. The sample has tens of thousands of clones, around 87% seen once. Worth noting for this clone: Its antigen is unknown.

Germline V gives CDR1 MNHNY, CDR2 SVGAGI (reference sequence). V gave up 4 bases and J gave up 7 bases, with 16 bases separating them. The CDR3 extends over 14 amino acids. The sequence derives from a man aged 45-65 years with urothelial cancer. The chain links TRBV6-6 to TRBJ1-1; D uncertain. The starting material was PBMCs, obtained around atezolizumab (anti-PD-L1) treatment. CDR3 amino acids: CASSSRTGSVEAFF. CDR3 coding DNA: TGTGCCAGCAGTTCCCGGACTGGTTCCGTTGAAGCTTTCTTT.